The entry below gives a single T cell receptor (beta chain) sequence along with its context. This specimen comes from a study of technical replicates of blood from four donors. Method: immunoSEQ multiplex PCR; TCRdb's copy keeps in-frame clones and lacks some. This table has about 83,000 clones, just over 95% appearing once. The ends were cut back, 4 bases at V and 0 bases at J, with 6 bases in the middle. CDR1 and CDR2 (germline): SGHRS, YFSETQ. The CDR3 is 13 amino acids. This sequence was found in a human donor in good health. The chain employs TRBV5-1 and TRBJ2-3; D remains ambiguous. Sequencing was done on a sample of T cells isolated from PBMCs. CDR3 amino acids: CASSTTSTDTQYF. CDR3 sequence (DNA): TGCGCCAGCAGCACCACTAGCACAGATACGCAGTATTTT.